These 23 T cell receptor beta chains share one sample of origin, sequenced in a study of STAT5B mutations in CD4+ large granular lymphocyte leukemia. Assay used: immunoSEQ multiplex PCR; TCRdb lists only in-frame clones, some missing. The sample contains more than 30,000 clones, roughly 80% of which appear only once. Source material: CD4+ T cells from blood buffy coats. These receptors were obtained from a human donor in good health.

V and J are TRBV5-1 and TRBJ2-2; D possibly corresponds to TRBD1 (7 bases). The CDR3 extends over 14 amino acids. Germline lookup yields CDR1 SGHRS and CDR2 YFSETQ. The ends were cut back, 4 bases at V and 4 bases at J, with 11 bases in the middle. This CDR3 reads CASSPGGFTGELFF. The CDR3 DNA reads TGCGCCAGCAGCCCAGGGGGGTTCACCGGGGAGCTGTTTTTT.

This clone was seen a handful of times. The chain couples TRBV7-2 to TRBJ1-1; D remains ambiguous. This CDR3 region has 15 residues. Germline CDR1 and CDR2: SGHTA and FQGNSA. Trimming stripped 5 bases from V and 1 base from J, with 14 bases between. CDR3 in amino acids: CASSPILTRNTEAFF. The CDR3 coding sequence is TGTGCCAGCAGCCCGATCCTTACACGGAACACTGAAGCTTTCTTT.

The CDR3 sequence: CATSKRPTSGVSYEQYF. The CDR3 DNA sequence: TGTGCCACCAGCAAACGACCTACGAGCGGAGTCTCCTACGAGCAGTACTTC. V is TRBV15 and J is TRBJ2-7, with D perhaps TRBD2 (5 bases). The CDR3 extends over 17 amino acids. Germline assignment: CDR1 LNHNV and CDR2 YYDKDF (reference sequence). V dropped 4 bases and J dropped 0 bases, with 19 bases sitting between them.

The chain uses TRBV29-1 and TRBJ1-3; no firm D call. Germline V gene lookup returns CDR1 SQVTM and CDR2 ANQGSEA. This CDR3 comprises 14 residues. Trimming took 7 bases from V and 2 from J, leaving 15 bases between them. CDR3 sequence reads: CSAQPGGAGNTIYF. Written as DNA, the CDR3 is TGCAGCGCACAGCCTGGTGGGGCTGGAAACACCATATATTTT. Together with reference TRBV29-1 and TRBJ1-3, the CDR3 gives the full variable domain: SAVISQKPSRDICQRGTSLTIQCQVDSQVTMMFWYRQQPGQSLTLIATANQGSEATYESGFVIDKFPISRPNLTFSTLTVSNMSPEDSSIYLCSAQPGGAGNTIYFGEGSWLTVV.

The chain has TRBV5-6 and TRBJ2-5; D is perhaps TRBD1 or TRBD2 (5 bases each). Germline V gene lookup returns CDR1 SGHDT and CDR2 YYEEEE. The CDR3 is 13 amino acids. V was clipped by 6 bases and J by 5 bases, with 14 bases between them. The CDR3 sequence is CASNTGLVETQYF. In nucleotides, the CDR3 is TGTGCCAGCAACACGGGGCTGGTGGAGACCCAGTACTTC.

The chain employs TRBV7-2 and TRBJ2-7, with a tentative D call TRBD2 (5 bases). Germline V gene data show CDR1 as SGHTA and CDR2 as FQGNSA. The CDR3 loop spans 15 amino acids. V gave up 2 bases and J gave up 5 bases, with 16 bases separating them. CDR3 protein: CASSLYGSPRDEQYF. CDR3 DNA sequence: TGTGCCAGCAGCTTATATGGGAGCCCTCGGGACGAGCAGTACTTC.

The CDR3 sequence is CSVEGLAYNEQFF. CDR3 nucleotide sequence: TGCAGCGTTGAGGGACTAGCGTACAATGAGCAGTTCTTC. V usage is TRBV29-1 and J usage is TRBJ2-1, with TRBD2 matching over 10 bases. The V gene's germline CDR1 is SQVTM and CDR2 ANQGSEA. After removal of 3 bases from V and 4 bases from J, the junction contained 0 bases not matched to a gene. This CDR3 contains 13 residues.

This chain links TRBV29-1 with TRBJ1-3, with unresolved D. Between the trimmed V and J ends, which lost 4 bases and 2 bases, there was a span of 6 bases. CDR1 is SQVTM and CDR2 is ANQGSEA in the germline V gene. The CDR3 spans 12 residues. CDR3 protein: CSVAVTGNTIYF. The CDR3 nucleotides are TGCAGCGTTGCGGTTACTGGAAACACCATATATTTT.

The chain uses TRBV6-1 and TRBJ2-5; D possibly corresponds to TRBD2 (5 bases). The CDR3 runs 14 residues. The V gene lost 3 bases and the J gene lost 3 bases, with 11 bases spanning the gap. Germline CDR1 MNHNS, CDR2 SASEGT. The DNA for the CDR3 is TGTGCCAGCAGTGACGGACTTTCAAAAGAGACCCAGTACTTC. Translating gives CASSDGLSKETQYF.

This sequence joins TRBV28 and TRBJ2-7, with D uncertain. Deletions cut 5 bases from V and 4 bases from J, with 12 bases between. This CDR3 region has 13 residues. CDR1 MDHEN and CDR2 SYDVKM come from the germline V gene. For the CDR3, the DNA is TGTGCCAGCAGTCCCTCGGCACGTTACGAGCAGTACTTC. Protein sequence: CASSPSARYEQYF.

V gene TRBV7-7 combines with J gene TRBJ2-1, with 7 bases aligning to TRBD2. The V segment lost 2 bases and the J segment 9 bases; nucleotides outside the gene matches: 4. Germline-derived CDR1 and CDR2 are SSHAT and FNYEAQ (reference sequence). The CDR3 is made up of 13 amino acids. The CDR3 region is CASSLSGTAEQFF. In nucleotides, the CDR3 is TGTGCCAGCAGCTTAAGCGGGACGGCTGAGCAGTTCTTC.

The V call is TRBV28, the J call TRBJ2-3, with 12 bases aligning to TRBD1. CDR1 and CDR2 from the germline V gene are MDHEN and SYDVKM. The trim removed 6 bases at V and 3 bases at J, leaving 4 bases unmatched. The CDR3 totals 15 residues. The CDR3 loop is CASRGQGAWTDTQYF. The CDR3, as DNA: TGTGCCAGCAGGGGACAGGGGGCTTGGACAGATACGCAGTATTTT.

The J gene is TRBJ2-3, the V gene TRBV5-4; D gene unclear. This CDR3 has 13 amino acids. Trimming removed 1 base from V and 1 base from J, with 4 bases in between. In germline, CDR1 is SGHNT, CDR2 YYREEE (reference sequence). This CDR3 is CASSLRGTDTQYF. CDR3 DNA sequence: TGTGCCAGCAGCTTGCGAGGCACAGATACGCAGTATTTT.

The gene calls are TRBV28 and TRBJ2-4; TRBD1 matches 7 bases. CDR3 size: 17 residues. From germline, CDR1 is MDHEN and CDR2 SYDVKM. Germline trimming cut 5 bases from V and 0 bases from J; bases unmatched to any gene: 10. The CDR3, as DNA: TGTGCCAGCAGTCTCCCACAGGGGACGGGAGCCAAAAACATTCAGTACTTC. Its translation is CASSLPQGTGAKNIQYF.

The CDR3 region is CASGQGHTDTQYF. Written as DNA, the CDR3 is TGTGCCAGCGGACAGGGCCATACAGATACGCAGTATTTT. The chain recombines TRBV6-5 with TRBJ2-3, with TRBD1 matching 8 bases. CDR3 length: 13 amino acids. Trimming cost V 8 bases and J 3 bases; bases outside gene matches: 4. The germline V gene has CDR1 MNHEY and CDR2 SVGAGI.

The chain joins TRBV19 to TRBJ2-5, with 9 bases that match TRBD2. Germline V gives CDR1 LNHDA, CDR2 SQIVND (reference sequence). Trimming took 4 bases from V and 4 from J; bases not matched to a gene: 10. The CDR3 length is 16 residues. The CDR3 spells CASSRAASGAPETQYF. In DNA form, the CDR3 reads TGTGCCAGTAGTAGGGCGGCTAGCGGGGCCCCAGAGACCCAGTACTTC.

V gene TRBV6-1 combines with J gene TRBJ1-1; 9 nucleotides agree with TRBD1. The CDR3 totals 15 residues. V lost 4 bases to trimming and J lost 4 bases; unmatched junction nucleotides: 7. Germline V gives CDR1 MNHNS, CDR2 SASEGT. The CDR3 region has the DNA TGTGCCAGCAGTGCTAGGGACAGGGAGGCCACTGAAGCTTTCTTT. This gives the protein CASSARDREATEAFF.

This rearrangement joins TRBV2 to TRBJ2-1, with D hard to call. Germline assignment: CDR1 SNHLY and CDR2 FYNNEI. The CDR3 is 12 amino acids. V dropped 3 bases and J dropped 8 bases, with 8 bases sitting between them. The CDR3 here is CASSDGLHEQFF. The CDR3 nucleotides read TGTGCCAGCAGTGATGGGCTCCATGAGCAGTTCTTC.

V is TRBV5-1 and J is TRBJ2-5, with TRBD2 matching 10 bases. The CDR3 runs to 15 residues. Germline V lookup: CDR1 SGHRS, CDR2 YFSETQ. The ends lost 2 bases at V and 3 bases at J; junction bases unmatched: 4. The CDR3 loop reads CASSLGAGGEETQYF. The CDR3 bases are TGCGCCAGCAGCTTAGGAGCGGGAGGGGAAGAGACCCAGTACTTC.

The chain joins TRBV14 to TRBJ2-5; 7 bases are shared with TRBD1. Germline values: CDR1 SGHDN, CDR2 FVKESK. V dropped 0 bases and J dropped 5; count of bases not matched to a gene: 6. There are 15 residues in the CDR3. Here the CDR3 DNA reads TGTGCCAGCAGCCAAGATCTCGGACAGGCGGAGACCCAGTACTTC. Translation: CASSQDLGQAETQYF. The full variable domain, rest sourced from reference TRBV14 and TRBJ2-5, is EAGVTQFPSHSVIEKGQTVTLRCDPISGHDNLYWYRRVMGKEIKFLLHFVKESKQDESGMPNNRFLAERTGGTYSTLKVQPAELEDSGVYFCASSQDLGQAETQYFGPGTRLLVL.

The chain uses TRBV5-1 and TRBJ1-3, with D possibly TRBD1 on 5 matching bases. This CDR3 is 16 amino acids long. V was shortened by 0 bases and J by 0 bases, with 10 bases between the two germline ends. Germline CDR1 is SGHRS and CDR2 is YFSETQ. CDR3 protein: CASSLAGAFSGNTIYF. In nucleotides, the CDR3 is TGCGCCAGCAGCTTGGCCGGGGCCTTCTCTGGAAACACCATATATTTT.

The chain is built from TRBV4-2 and TRBJ1-4; 8 nucleotides agree with TRBD1. Germline CDR1 reads LGHNA; CDR2 reads YNFKEQ. V lost 0 bases, J lost 6 bases, and 3 bases stayed unmatched. The CDR3 is 15 residues long. The CDR3 sequence is CASSQEQQGDEKLFF. CDR3 bases: TGTGCCAGCAGCCAAGAACAACAGGGGGATGAAAAACTGTTTTTT.

The V gene is TRBV2, the J gene TRBJ1-2; D not resolved. V dropped 7 bases and J dropped 5 bases, with 11 bases sitting between them. CDR1 and CDR2 from the germline V gene are SNHLY and FYNNEI. This CDR3 has 12 amino acids. The CDR3 nucleotides read TGTGCCAGCACAGCGGGGATGTATGGCTACACCTTC. Translated, it gives CASTAGMYGYTF.